Included here is one TCR beta chain sequence, with context. The target of this receptor is not known. The input lacks base qualities; no much larger clone sits a single base away. Additional DNA sequences in this sample encode the identical CDR3. The CDR3 starts with the cysteine, ends with the phenylalanine, and has 13 residues. Only the CDR3 part of the read is kept: 39 bases, read in frame from the first base. A distance of 12 bases separates the germline ends of V and J, which lose 5 bases and 3 bases respectively. CDR1 SQVTM and CDR2 ANQGSEA are derived from the germline V gene. These data are taken from a study of beta chain features in type 1 diabetes (dated by TCRdb to the late 2010s). Regarding the research as a whole: Mean age, gender distribution, total cell number and subset yield were not different between patients and healthy donors. Regulatory and stem cell-like memory subsets were obtained from only 8 patients and about eight healthy donors, while naive and central memory subsets were obtained from all 30 or so donors. A total of 85 million to 110 million sorted cells were examined across all samples, and RNA yield correlated strongly with the number of cells per subset. The study compared TCRB repertoires of sorted circulating CD4+ T cell subsets between recently diagnosed type 1 diabetes patients and matched healthy donors. Study-wide findings and limitations: Because cDNA was sequenced instead of genomic DNA, activated cells with high expression could be over-represented, although the groups did not differ in activation or CD3 levels. The naive, central memory and regulatory TCRB repertoires appeared to resemble one another more closely among patients than among healthy donors. Only small numbers of individuals were included in the HLA sub-analyses, which left unresolved whether HLA type had any influence on TCRB rearrangement. PCR may preferentially amplify shorter templates, but because patient and control samples were amplified and corrected together, any resulting skew would affect both groups equally. Type 1 diabetes patients showed a moderate but significant shortening of TCRB CDR3 length in all four CD4+ subsets. At VDJ recombination sites, type 1 diabetes patients had fewer insertions and more deleted nucleotides, which implies abnormalities in thymic rearrangement.

The entire amount of isolated RNA was reverse transcribed using the High Capacity cDNA Reverse Transcription Kit, so the sequenced TCRB transcripts were expressed ones. Deep immunoSEQ sequencing was applied to naive, central memory and regulatory T cell samples, giving an average of roughly 3.5 million total reads per sample. Sorted cells were lysed in RLT buffer, and RNA was extracted using DNase-treated RNeasy Micro or Mini kits according to cell number. To prevent cross-contamination, every cell subset was processed on its own, while patient and healthy donor samples were processed together. TCRB sequences were amplified from cDNA with the immunoSEQ multiplex PCR, producing 87-bp fragments spanning the CDR3 region. Amplicons were sequenced on the Illumina HiSeq platform. The authors' analysis ran thus. Synthetic template baselines were used to correct PCR bias computationally, reads within Hamming distance 2 were collapsed together, and singletons that could not be merged were discarded. Reads were aligned against IMGT so that V, D and J genes, CDR3 length and insertions or deletions at six rearrangement sites could be assigned. Within each subset, clonotype counts were normalized to the number of sorted cells before true diversity and Gini coefficients were calculated with the tcR R package. The overlap coefficient, calculated on TCRB nucleotide sequences, was used to measure repertoire sharing. As a proxy for the pre-selection repertoire, out-of-frame TCRB sequences from naive cells were analyzed. As stored in TCRdb, this immuneACCESS dataset retains in-frame rearrangements with V and J assigned. A fraction of the clones does not appear; measured against another copy, unresolved V genes explain less than half of the discrepancy, and the remainder lacks a known reason. V, J and clone size are those of that table, while D and trimming were read from the DNA. The sample records about 930,000 clones, about 17% of which are singletons. The ten largest account for 0.023% of the sample.

From each donor, a single peripheral blood sample of 90 to 150 mL on average was drawn into heparinised tubes. A BD FACSAria II was used to sort naive, central memory, regulatory and stem cell-like memory CD4+ T cells with a panel that included CD45RO, CCR7, CD25, CD127, CD95 and CD27. A purity above 98% was achieved for all sorted populations. PBMCs were isolated immediately by Lymphoprep density gradient centrifugation and stained directly without culture. So that batch effects would be minimized, each experiment stained and sorted samples in pairs, pairing one healthy donor with one patient. Sequencing used naive CD4+ T cells from blood. Explained via the paper, the cell subset or site label denotes: true naive CD4+ T cells. The sequence joins TRBV29-1 to TRBJ2-3; a tentative D call is TRBD1 (5 bases match). This TCR came from a woman between 18 and 29 years old in good health. The encoded CDR3 is CSVRGRVTDTQYF. The nucleotide sequence is TGCAGCGTTAGGGGCAGGGTGACAGATACGCAGTATTTT.